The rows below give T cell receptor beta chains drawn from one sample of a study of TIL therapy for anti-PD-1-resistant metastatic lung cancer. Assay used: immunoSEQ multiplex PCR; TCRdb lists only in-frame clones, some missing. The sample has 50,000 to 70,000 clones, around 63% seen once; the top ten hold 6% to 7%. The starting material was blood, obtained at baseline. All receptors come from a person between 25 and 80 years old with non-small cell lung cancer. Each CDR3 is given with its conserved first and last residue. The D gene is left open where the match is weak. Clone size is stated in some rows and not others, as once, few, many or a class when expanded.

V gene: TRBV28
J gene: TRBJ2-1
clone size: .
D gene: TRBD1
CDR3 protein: CASSSPGQGDEQFF
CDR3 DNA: TGTGCCAGCAGTTCCCCGGGACAGGGGGATGAGCAGTTCTTC

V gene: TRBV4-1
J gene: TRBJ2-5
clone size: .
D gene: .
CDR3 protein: CASSQEASGETQYF
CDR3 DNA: TGCGCCAGCAGCCAAGAGGCTTCGGGAGAGACCCAGTACTTC

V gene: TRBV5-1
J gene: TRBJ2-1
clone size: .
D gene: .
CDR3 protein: CASMEQGGNEQFF
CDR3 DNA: TGCGCCAGCATGGAACAGGGTGGAAATGAGCAGTTCTTC

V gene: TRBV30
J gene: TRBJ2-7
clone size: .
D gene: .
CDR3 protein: CAWSYSTYEQYF
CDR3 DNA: TGTGCCTGGAGTTATAGCACCTACGAGCAGTACTTC

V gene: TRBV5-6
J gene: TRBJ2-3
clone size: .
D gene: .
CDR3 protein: CASSFAGGTDTQYF
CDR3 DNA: TGTGCCAGCAGCTTTGCCGGGGGAACAGATACGCAGTATTTT

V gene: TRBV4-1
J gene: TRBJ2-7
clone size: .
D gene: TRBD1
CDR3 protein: CASSRTGDHEQYF
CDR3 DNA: TGCGCCAGCAGCCGGACAGGGGACCACGAGCAGTACTTC

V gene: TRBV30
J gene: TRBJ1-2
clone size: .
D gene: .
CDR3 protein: CAWTISGGFYGYTF
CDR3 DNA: TGTGCCTGGACGATCTCGGGGGGTTTTTATGGCTACACCTTC

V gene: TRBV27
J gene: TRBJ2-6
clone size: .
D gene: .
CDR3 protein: CASRTSGANVLTF
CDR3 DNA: TGTGCCAGCAGGACCTCTGGGGCCAACGTCCTGACTTTC

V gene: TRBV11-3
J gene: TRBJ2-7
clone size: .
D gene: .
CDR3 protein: CASSLEVGEPYEQYF
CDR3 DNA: TGTGCCAGCAGCTTAGAAGTAGGTGAGCCCTACGAGCAGTACTTC

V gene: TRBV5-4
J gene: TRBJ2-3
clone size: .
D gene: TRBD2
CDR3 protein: CASTKTTSGRLDTQYF
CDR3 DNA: TGTGCCAGCACCAAAACGACTAGCGGGAGGTTAGATACGCAGTATTTT

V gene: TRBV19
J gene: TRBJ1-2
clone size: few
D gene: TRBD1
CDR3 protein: CASGQASPYGYTF
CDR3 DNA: TGTGCCAGTGGACAGGCTTCACCTTATGGCTACACCTTC

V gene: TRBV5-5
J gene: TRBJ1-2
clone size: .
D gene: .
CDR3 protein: CASSLDPGDNYGYTF
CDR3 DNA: TGTGCCAGCAGCTTGGACCCAGGGGATAACTATGGCTACACCTTC

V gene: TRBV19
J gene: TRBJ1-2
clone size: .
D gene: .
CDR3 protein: CASSIEGFYGYTF
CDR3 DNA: TGTGCCAGTAGTATAGAGGGGTTCTATGGCTACACCTTC

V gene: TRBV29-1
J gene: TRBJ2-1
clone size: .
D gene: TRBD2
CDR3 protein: CSVVWGLAGVENEQFF
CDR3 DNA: TGCAGCGTTGTTTGGGGATTAGCGGGAGTAGAAAATGAGCAGTTCTTC

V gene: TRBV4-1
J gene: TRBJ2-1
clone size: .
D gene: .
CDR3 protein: CASSHFGNEQFF
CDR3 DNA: TGCGCCAGCAGCCATTTCGGCAATGAGCAGTTCTTC

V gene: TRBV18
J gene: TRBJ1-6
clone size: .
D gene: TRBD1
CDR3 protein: CASSPNRGGNSPLHF
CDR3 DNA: TGTGCCAGCTCACCCAACAGGGGAGGTAATTCACCCCTCCACTTT

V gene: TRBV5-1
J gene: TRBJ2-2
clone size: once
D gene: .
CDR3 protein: CASSLGLRGNTGELFF
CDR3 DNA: TGCGCCAGCAGCTTGGGTTTGCGGGGGAACACCGGGGAGCTGTTTTTT

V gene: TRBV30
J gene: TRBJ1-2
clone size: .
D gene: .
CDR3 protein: CAWIGVGGYTF
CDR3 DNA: TGTGCCTGGATTGGGGTGGGCGGCTACACCTTC

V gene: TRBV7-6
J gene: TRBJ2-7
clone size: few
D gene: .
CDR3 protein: CASSLSPYEQYF
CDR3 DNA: TGTGCCAGCAGCTTATCGCCCTACGAGCAGTACTTC

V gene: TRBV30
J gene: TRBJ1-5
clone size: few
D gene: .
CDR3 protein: CAWSGDLTSQPQHF
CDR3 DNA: TGTGCCTGGAGTGGGGACTTAACCAGTCAGCCCCAGCATTTT

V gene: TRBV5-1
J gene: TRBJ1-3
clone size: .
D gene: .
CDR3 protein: CASSFSGVDSGNTIYF
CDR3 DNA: TGCGCCAGCAGCTTCTCCGGGGTAGACTCTGGAAACACCATATATTTT

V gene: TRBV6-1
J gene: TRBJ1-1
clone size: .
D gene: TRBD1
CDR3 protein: CASRQGQVHPGTF
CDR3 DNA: TGTGCCAGCAGACAGGGACAGGTTCACCCCGGGACGTTT

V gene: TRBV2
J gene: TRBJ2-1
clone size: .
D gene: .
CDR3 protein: CASSSRRETRGNEQFF
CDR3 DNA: TGTGCCAGCAGTTCTAGGCGAGAAACCAGGGGCAATGAGCAGTTCTTC

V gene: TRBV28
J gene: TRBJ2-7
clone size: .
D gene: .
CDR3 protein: CASSYAGPPYEQYF
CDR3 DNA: TGTGCCAGCAGTTACGCAGGACCCCCCTACGAGCAGTACTTC

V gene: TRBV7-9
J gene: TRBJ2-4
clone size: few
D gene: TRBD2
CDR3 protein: CASSPSAGDLNIQYF
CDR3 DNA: TGTGCCAGCAGCCCCTCGGCGGGGGATCTGAACATTCAGTACTTC

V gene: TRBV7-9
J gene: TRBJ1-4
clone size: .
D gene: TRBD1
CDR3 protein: CASSEDRGRNEKLFF
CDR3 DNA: TGTGCCAGCAGCGAGGACAGGGGACGCAATGAAAAACTGTTTTTT

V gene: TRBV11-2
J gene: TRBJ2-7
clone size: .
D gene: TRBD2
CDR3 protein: CASSLVSGGYEQYF
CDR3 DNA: TGTGCCAGCAGCTTAGTGTCGGGGGGTTACGAGCAGTACTTC

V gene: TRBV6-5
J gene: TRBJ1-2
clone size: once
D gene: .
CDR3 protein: CASSFGRVGYGYTF
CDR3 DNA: TGTGCCAGCAGTTTTGGAAGAGTCGGCTATGGCTACACCTTC

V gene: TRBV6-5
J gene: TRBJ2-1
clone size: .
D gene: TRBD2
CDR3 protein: CASSFTTSGGGEQFF
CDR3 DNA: TGTGCCAGCAGTTTCACGACTAGCGGGGGGGGTGAGCAGTTCTTC

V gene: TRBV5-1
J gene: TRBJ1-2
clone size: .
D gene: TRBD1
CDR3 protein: CASSLSGQSLYGYTF
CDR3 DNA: TGCGCCAGCAGCTTGTCGGGACAGTCGCTCTATGGCTACACCTTC

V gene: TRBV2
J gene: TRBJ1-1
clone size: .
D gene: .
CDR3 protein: CASRDENTEAFF
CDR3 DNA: TGTGCCAGCAGAGATGAGAACACTGAAGCTTTCTTT

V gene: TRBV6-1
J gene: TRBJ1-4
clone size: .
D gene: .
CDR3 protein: CASSDGGGTNEKLFF
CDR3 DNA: TGTGCCAGCAGTGATGGGGGGGGAACTAATGAAAAACTGTTTTTT

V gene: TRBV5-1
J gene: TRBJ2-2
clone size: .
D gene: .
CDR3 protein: CASSSIRTANTGELFF
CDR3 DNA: TGCGCCAGCAGCTCCATTAGGACAGCGAACACCGGGGAGCTGTTTTTT

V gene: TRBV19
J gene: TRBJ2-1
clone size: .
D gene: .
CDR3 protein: CASSPRPGPTSYNEQFF
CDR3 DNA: TGTGCCAGTAGCCCGAGGCCGGGCCCGACCTCCTACAATGAGCAGTTCTTC

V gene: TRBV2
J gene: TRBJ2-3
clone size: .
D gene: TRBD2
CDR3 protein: CASSPRLAGGADTQYF
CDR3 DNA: TGTGCCAGCAGTCCCCGACTAGCGGGAGGGGCAGATACGCAGTATTTT

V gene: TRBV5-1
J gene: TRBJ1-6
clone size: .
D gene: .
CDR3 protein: CASSFVPVKSSNSPLHF
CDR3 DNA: TGCGCCAGCAGCTTTGTCCCCGTAAAATCTTCAAATTCACCCCTCCACTTT

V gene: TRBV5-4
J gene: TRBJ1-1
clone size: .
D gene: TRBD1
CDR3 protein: CASSVRDRDTEAFF
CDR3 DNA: TGTGCCAGCAGCGTCCGGGACAGGGACACTGAAGCTTTCTTT

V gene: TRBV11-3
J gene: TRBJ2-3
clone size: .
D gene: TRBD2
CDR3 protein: CASSQRTSGTDTQYF
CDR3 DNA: TGTGCCAGCAGCCAGAGGACTAGCGGAACAGATACGCAGTATTTT

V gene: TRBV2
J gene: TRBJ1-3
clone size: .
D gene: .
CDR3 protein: CASSVDSGNTIYF
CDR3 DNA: TGTGCCAGCAGTGTGGACTCTGGAAACACCATATATTTT

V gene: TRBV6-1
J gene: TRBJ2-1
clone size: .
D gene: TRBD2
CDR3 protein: CASSALAGEYNEQFF
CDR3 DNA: TGTGCCAGCAGTGCTCTAGCGGGAGAATACAATGAGCAGTTCTTC

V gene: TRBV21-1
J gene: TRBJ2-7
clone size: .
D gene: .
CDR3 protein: CATSPGTGSYEQYF
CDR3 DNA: TGTGCCACCTCTCCCGGGACAGGGTCTTACGAGCAGTACTTC

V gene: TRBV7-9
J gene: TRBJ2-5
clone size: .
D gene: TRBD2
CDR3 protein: CASSLISGSGTQYF
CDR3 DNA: TGTGCCAGCAGTCTGATAAGCGGGAGCGGGACCCAGTACTTC

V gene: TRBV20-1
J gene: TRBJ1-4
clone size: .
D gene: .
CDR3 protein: CSALANEKLFF
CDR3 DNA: TGCAGTGCTCTTGCTAATGAAAAACTGTTTTTT

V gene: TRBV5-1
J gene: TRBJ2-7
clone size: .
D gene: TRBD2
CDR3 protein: CASSQGTSGDYEQYF
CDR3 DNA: TGCGCCAGCAGCCAAGGGACTAGCGGGGACTACGAGCAGTACTTC

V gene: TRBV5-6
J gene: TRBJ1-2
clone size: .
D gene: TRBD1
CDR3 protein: CASSPRDRANYGYTF
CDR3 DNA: TGTGCCAGCAGCCCCCGGGACAGGGCCAACTATGGCTACACCTTC

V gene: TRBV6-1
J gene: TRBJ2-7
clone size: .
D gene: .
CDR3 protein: CASSEKGGTGPWAYEQYF
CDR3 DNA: TGTGCCAGCAGTGAAAAGGGTGGCACGGGACCCTGGGCCTACGAGCAGTACTTC

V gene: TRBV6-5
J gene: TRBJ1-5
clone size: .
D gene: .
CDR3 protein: CASSPNSNQPQHF
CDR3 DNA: TGTGCCAGCAGTCCCAATAGCAATCAGCCCCAGCATTTT

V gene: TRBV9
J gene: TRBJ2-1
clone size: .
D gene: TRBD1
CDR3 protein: CASSVGQDSYNEQFF
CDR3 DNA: TGTGCCAGCAGCGTCGGACAGGATTCCTACAATGAGCAGTTCTTC